The rows below give T cell receptor beta chains drawn from one sample of a study of T cells after somatic rescue of genetic block. Produced via immunoSEQ multiplex PCR; TCRdb's table is partial and in-frame only. The sample has around 67,000 clones; around 90% are singletons. Source material: peripheral blood mononuclear cells (PBMCs). The receptors derive from a man aged 25 to 40. The CDR3 runs from the conserved cysteine through the conserved F or W. The order of the fields is V gene, clone size, D gene, J gene, CDR3 DNA, CDR3 protein. The D gene is left open where the match is weak. Size values are once, few and many counts, or a class for expanded clones, and some rows have none.

TRBV6-5,NA,TRBD1,TRBJ2-7,TGTGCCAGCAGTTACTCGGGGTGGTCAGGGGGTTACGAGCAGTACTTC,CASSYSGWSGGYEQYF
TRBV18,NA,TRBD1,TRBJ1-1,TGTGCCAGCTCACGGGGACAGCGGAACACTGAAGCTTTCTTT,CASSRGQRNTEAFF
TRBV5-1,NA,NA,TRBJ1-1,TGCGCCAGCAGCTTGGACGGGGAGAAGAACACTGAAGCTTTCTTT,CASSLDGEKNTEAFF
TRBV19,once,TRBD1,TRBJ2-2,TGTGCCAGTAGTATAAGGACAGGGGAAGGAACCGGGGAGCTGTTTTTT,CASSIRTGEGTGELFF
TRBV30,NA,NA,TRBJ1-5,TGTGCCTGGAGCCCGGGGCAACTTAGCAATCAGCCCCAGCATTTT,CAWSPGQLSNQPQHF
TRBV4-2,NA,NA,TRBJ2-2,TGTGCCAGCAGCCAAGAGGACAAGGACACCGGGGAGCTGTTTTTT,CASSQEDKDTGELFF
TRBV2,NA,TRBD1,TRBJ2-5,TGTGCCAGCAGTAAACGAGGGACAGGGCTGTTCGAGGAGACCCAGTACTTC,CASSKRGTGLFEETQYF
TRBV4-1,NA,NA,TRBJ1-2,TGCGCCAGCAGCCGAGGGGGAGACAACTATGGCTACACCTTC,CASSRGGDNYGYTF
TRBV14,once,TRBD1,TRBJ2-7,TGTGCCAGCAGCCCCCTGACAGGGGGCGACGAGCAGTACTTC,CASSPLTGGDEQYF
TRBV9,NA,NA,TRBJ2-5,TGTGCCAGCAGCGTAGGGTCCGGACAAGAGACCCAGTACTTC,CASSVGSGQETQYF
TRBV7-8,NA,NA,TRBJ2-7,TGTGCCAGCAGCTTAGTTTTGGGACGGAGCTCCTACGAGCAGTACTTC,CASSLVLGRSSYEQYF
TRBV21-1,NA,NA,TRBJ2-7,TGTGCCAGCAGCAAAAGACGGCACCGAGTTGCCTACGAGCAGTACTTC,CASSKRRHRVAYEQYF
TRBV7-2,NA,NA,TRBJ2-5,TGTGCCAGCAGCTTGGAGAGGGAAGAGACCCAGTACTTC,CASSLEREETQYF
TRBV9,NA,NA,TRBJ2-4,TGTGCCAGCAGCGTTTCAGGGCAGGATCAAAACATTCAGTACTTC,CASSVSGQDQNIQYF
TRBV19,NA,NA,TRBJ2-1,TGTGCCAGTAGTCCCACTGAGGGCCTCAATGAGCAGTTCTTC,CASSPTEGLNEQFF
TRBV5-4,NA,NA,TRBJ1-1,TGTGCCAGCAGCGTAACAGGGCCGGGTGAAGCTTTCTTT,CASSVTGPGEAFF
TRBV28,NA,NA,TRBJ2-7,TGTGCCAGCGCCCGAGGGATTACTCGGGGTCCCCCCTACGAGCAGTACTTC,CASARGITRGPPYEQYF
TRBV18,NA,TRBD1,TRBJ1-1,TGTGCCAGCTCCCCGGACAGGGGGCTGGCTTTCTTT,CASSPDRGLAFF
TRBV5-1,NA,TRBD2,TRBJ2-3,TGCGCCAGCAGCTCCGGAGTCGTAGCGGGGGACACAGATACGCAGTATTTT,CASSSGVVAGDTDTQYF
TRBV28,NA,NA,TRBJ1-5,TGTGCCAGCAGCCCCGAGGTCTGGGATCAGCCCCAGCATTTT,CASSPEVWDQPQHF
TRBV5-6,NA,TRBD2,TRBJ2-7,TGTGCCAGCAGCTCTCTAGCGGAGGTCTCCTACGAGCAGTACTTC,CASSSLAEVSYEQYF
TRBV4-1,NA,NA,TRBJ2-7,TGCGCCAGCAGCCAAGGAGGGAGAGGCTACGAGCAGTACTTC,CASSQGGRGYEQYF
TRBV7-9,NA,TRBD1,TRBJ2-5,TGTGCCAGCAGCTTAGCACAGGGGGGATCGGAGACCCAGTACTTC,CASSLAQGGSETQYF
TRBV10-2,NA,NA,TRBJ2-1,TGCGCCAGCAAACTGACAGTATACAATGAGCAGTTCTTC,CASKLTVYNEQFF
TRBV2,NA,TRBD2,TRBJ2-2,TGTGCCAGCAGTGAAGCAGGCCTAGCGGGAGGACACACCGGGGAGCTGTTTTTT,CASSEAGLAGGHTGELFF
TRBV30,NA,TRBD2,TRBJ2-2,TGTGCCTGGAGCCCGGGACTAGCGGGGGGGGAGCTGTTTTTT,CAWSPGLAGGELFF
TRBV11-2,NA,NA,TRBJ1-5,TGTGCCAGCAGCTCCGGTGATATGGCCCAGCATTTT,CASSSGDMAQHF
TRBV11-2,NA,TRBD2,TRBJ2-7,TGTGCCAGCAGCTTAGACGGGACTAGTCTCTTAGAGCAGTACTTC,CASSLDGTSLLEQYF
TRBV13,NA,NA,TRBJ1-5,TGTGCCAGCAGCCCAGGCGGCAATCAGCCCCAGCATTTT,CASSPGGNQPQHF
TRBV23-1,NA,NA,TRBJ2-7,TGCGCCAGCAGTCCCGTGCTAAGAGTGAGTTCCGGGACGGTCTACGAGCAGTACTTC,CASSPVLRVSSGTVYEQYF
TRBV5-6,NA,NA,TRBJ2-1,TGTGCCAGCAGCCGCACCCCGGGGACTGAGCAGTTCTTC,CASSRTPGTEQFF
TRBV4-1,NA,NA,TRBJ2-1,TGCGCCAGCAGCGGACGGGACTCAACGACAAACAATGAGCAGTTCTTC,CASSGRDSTTNNEQFF
TRBV6-5,NA,TRBD2,TRBJ2-1,TGTGCCAGCAGCCTAGCGGATCCTCGGAACAATGAGCAGTTCTTC,CASSLADPRNNEQFF
TRBV5-4,once,TRBD1,TRBJ1-1,TGTGCCAGCAGCCGAGGGACAGCACCCTACACTGAAGCTTTCTTT,CASSRGTAPYTEAFF
TRBV6-5,NA,TRBD1,TRBJ2-7,TGTGCCAGCAGTTACCGGGACAGAACTGTCTACGAGCAGTACTTC,CASSYRDRTVYEQYF
TRBV4-3,NA,TRBD2,TRBJ2-3,TGCGCCAGCAGCCAACGTACCCGGGAGGCAGATACGCAGTATTTT,CASSQRTREADTQYF
TRBV15,NA,NA,TRBJ1-5,TGTGCCACCAGCAGAGGCGTACGTGGCAATCAGCCCCAGCATTTT,CATSRGVRGNQPQHF
TRBV7-9,NA,NA,TRBJ2-3,TGTGCCAGCAGCGCACGGGCGGATACGCAGTATTTT,CASSARADTQYF
TRBV19,NA,TRBD1,TRBJ2-7,TGTGCCAGTAGTAAAGACAGGGGGGGGTCCTACGAGCAGTACTTC,CASSKDRGGSYEQYF
TRBV2,NA,TRBD1,TRBJ1-2,TGTGCCAGCAGGGAAGACAGGGCTAACTATGGCTACACCTTC,CASREDRANYGYTF
TRBV2,NA,NA,TRBJ2-6,TGTGCCAGCAGGGCCTCGGGAAAATCTGGGGCCAACGTCCTGACTTTC,CASRASGKSGANVLTF
TRBV9,NA,NA,TRBJ1-1,TGTGCCAGCAGCGTGACTGGGGGGAACACTGAAGCTTTCTTT,CASSVTGGNTEAFF
TRBV6-5,NA,NA,TRBJ1-5,TGTGCCAGCAGCGGAGGGGGTTTGCAGCCCCAGCATTTT,CASSGGGLQPQHF
TRBV9,NA,NA,TRBJ2-3,TGTGCCAGCAGCGCGGCCCTGGGCACAGATACGCAGTATTTT,CASSAALGTDTQYF
TRBV28,NA,TRBD1,TRBJ2-1,TGTGCCAGTGGACAGGGCCTCTACCTCAATGAGCAGTTCTTC,CASGQGLYLNEQFF
TRBV4-3,NA,NA,TRBJ2-1,TGCGCCAGCAGCCAAGAGAGTTACAATGAGCAGTTCTTC,CASSQESYNEQFF
TRBV7-9,NA,TRBD1,TRBJ2-3,TGTGCCAGCAGCCCCCTTCCATCAGGGGGCAGCACAGATACGCAGTATTTT,CASSPLPSGGSTDTQYF
TRBV19,NA,NA,TRBJ2-2,TGTGCCACCCTACCCGGAAGGGGGTTAGACACCGGGGAGCTGTTTTTT,CATLPGRGLDTGELFF
TRBV6-6,once,NA,TRBJ1-2,TGTGCCAGCAGTTACGCTGACACTCGCTATGGCTACACCTTC,CASSYADTRYGYTF
TRBV5-1,NA,NA,TRBJ1-3,TGCGCCAGCAGCAGCGACTGGGAGAGCTCTGGAAACACCATATATTTT,CASSSDWESSGNTIYF
TRBV5-1,NA,NA,TRBJ2-5,TGCGCCAGCAGCTTGGCCGAGGGGGGGACCCAGTACTTC,CASSLAEGGTQYF
TRBV6-6,NA,NA,TRBJ1-4,TGTGCCAGCGTCGGAGAAAAACTGTTTTTT,CASVGEKLFF
TRBV9,NA,TRBD1,TRBJ2-1,TGTGCCAGCAGCGTGGGACAGGGCGGGAATGAGCAGTTCTTC,CASSVGQGGNEQFF
TRBV6-5,NA,TRBD1,TRBJ2-7,TGTGCCAGCAGTGCCGGGACAGGGTCCTACGAGCAGTACTTC,CASSAGTGSYEQYF
TRBV29-1,NA,NA,TRBJ1-1,TGCAGCGTTACAGGGAGCGGTGAAGCTTTCTTT,CSVTGSGEAFF
TRBV4-1,NA,TRBD2,TRBJ2-1,TGCGCCAGCAGCCAAGAAACGCGACTAGCGGGAAAAGACAATGAGCAGTTCTTC,CASSQETRLAGKDNEQFF
TRBV2,NA,NA,TRBJ2-7,TGTGCCAGCAGTGAACTCCTCCCCCGTGGCTACGAGCAGTACTTC,CASSELLPRGYEQYF